Shown below are 15 T cell receptor beta chains from a single sample sequenced in a study of breast tumors, draining lymph nodes, adjacent tissues. The lymph nodes were axillary draining lymph nodes from breast cancer patients. Using its own MiXCR run on the multiplex PCR reads, TCRdb lists one record per CDR3 protein. The table lists more than 250,000 distinct CDR3 sequences, 30% to 35% of them singletons. The sample consisted of axillary lymph node tissue. These receptors came from a female donor with breast cancer. Some clones in this sample may be carry-over from other donors' samples.

In regard to this clonotype: No conserved phenylalanine or tryptophan is present at the end of the CDR3, so a read error is the likely explanation. The limits of the CDR3 on the DNA are not certain, so only TCRdb's listed CDR3 is given. The CDR3 region is CASSPRDRVV. V and J are TRBV19 and TRBJ1-4; TRBD1, as called in the table, went unchecked against the DNA. CDR1 and CDR2 from the germline V gene are LNHDA and SQIVND (reference sequence). Termini included, the CDR3 measures 10 amino acids.

This clonotype was counted a single time. The chain couples TRBV10-3 to TRBJ2-7; TRBD2 might be the D (5 bases). CDR1 is ENHRY and CDR2 is SYGVKD in the germline V gene. Trimming removed 2 bases at V and 7 bases at J, with 15 bases between. This CDR3 is 14 amino acids long. The chain's CDR3 is CAISEPPSSGEQYF. CDR3 bases: TGTGCCATCAGTGAGCCGCCATCCTCGGGAGAGCAGTACTTC.

A remark on this clonotype: A read error may be the cause here, since a much bigger clone is one base away. The V and J genes are TRBV12-3 or TRBV12-4 and TRBJ2-1; D gene unclear. The CDR3 consists of 11 residues. The CDR3 reads CASSLSQEQSF. In DNA form, the CDR3 reads TGTGCCAGCAGTTTATCGCAGGAGCAGTCCTTC.

This clonotype was picked up a small number of times. V gene TRBV6-1 combines with J gene TRBJ2-5; 9 nucleotides line up with TRBD2. Germline CDR1 is MNHNS and CDR2 is SASEGT. With V trimmed by 7 bases and J by 2 bases, 5 bases remained unmatched. The CDR3 covers 14 residues. CDR3 in amino acids: CASTWTSAQETQYF. In nucleotides, the CDR3 is TGTGCCAGCACTTGGACTAGCGCTCAAGAGACCCAGTACTTC.

The chain carries TRBV12-3 or TRBV12-4 and TRBJ1-5; maybe TRBD1 (6 bases). CDR3 length equals 16 residues. Trimming removed 2 bases from V and 1 base from J, with 12 bases in between. For the CDR3, the DNA is TGTGCCAGCAGTTTAAGGGGGGGGGGAAGCAATCAGCCCCAGCATTTT. Its translation is CASSLRGGGSNQPQHF.

This sequence joins TRBV29-1 and TRBJ1-2, with D possibly being TRBD1 (5 bases). Trimming pared 7 bases from V and 3 bases from J, leaving 18 bases between. Germline CDR1 and CDR2: SQVTM and ANQGSEA. This CDR3 is built from 14 residues. CDR3 region: CSARVGTLYYGYTF. In DNA, the CDR3 is TGCAGCGCCCGAGTAGGGACTCTCTACTATGGCTACACCTTC.

Remarks on this clonotype: A read error may explain this, as a much larger clone is one base away. This chain connects TRBV5-6 to TRBJ2-7; D possibly corresponds to TRBD1 (5 bases). Trimming removed 3 bases at V and 2 bases at J, with 12 bases between. The CDR3 runs 14 residues. The germline V gene has CDR1 SGHDT and CDR2 YYEEEE. The CDR3 loop reads CASSSDTFAYEQYF. DNA for the CDR3: TGTGCCAGCAGCTCGGACACATTCGCCTACGAGCAGTACTTC. The full variable domain, in which reference TRBV5-6 and TRBJ2-7 provide the parts outside the CDR3, is DAGVTQSPTHLIKTRGQQVTLRCSPKSGHDTVSWYQQALGQGPQFIFQYYEEEERQRGNFPDRFSGHQFPNYSSELNVNALLLGDSALYLCASSSDTFAYEQYFGPGTRLTVT.

This clonotype was seen a single time. A read error is likely, as this CDR3 ends without the conserved phenylalanine or tryptophan. The chain recombines TRBV20-1 with TRBJ1-2; the D is unclear. CDR1 is DFQATT, CDR2 SNEGSKA, per germline (reference sequence). The CDR3 consists of 13 residues. The chain's CDR3 is CSARDKATYAYTL. CDR3 nucleotides: TGCAGTGCTAGAGACAAGGCTACCTATGCCTACACCCTC.

In this sample, this clonotype turned up many times. J is TRBJ2-7 and V is TRBV12-3 or TRBV12-4, with unresolved D. The CDR3 length is 13 residues. V was cut by 3 bases and J by 4 bases, with 10 bases left in between. CDR3 in DNA: TGTGCCAGCAGTTTCCCCGCCAGTTACGAGCAGTACTTC. This encodes CASSFPASYEQYF.

This clonotype was observed many times. The gene calls are TRBV7-2 and TRBJ1-5; 8 bases line up with TRBD1. V gave up 5 bases and J gave up 3 bases; unmatched junction bases: 9. The CDR3 contains 16 residues. CDR1 and CDR2 from the germline V gene are SGHTA and FQGNSA. The CDR3 bases are TGTGCCAGCAGCCTAAGACAGGGGACACACAATCAGCCCCAGCATTTT. Translation gives CASSLRQGTHNQPQHF.

The table lists this clonotype with many counts. The chain couples TRBV5-8 to TRBJ2-5; 7 nucleotides match TRBD1. The CDR3 is made up of 14 amino acids. CDR1 and CDR2 (germline): SGHTS, YDEGEE. Trimming cost V 4 bases and J 2 bases; bases outside gene matches: 5. The DNA of the CDR3 is TGTGCCAGCAGCATAGGACAGGCTCAAGAGACCCAGTACTTC. It encodes CASSIGQAQETQYF.

This clonotype was seen only a few times. This sequence joins TRBV11-2 and TRBJ2-1; 9 bases are shared with TRBD2. The CDR3 length is 14 residues. Losses at the gene ends were 5 bases for V and 3 bases for J; bases not matched to a gene: 2. Per the germline V gene, CDR1 is SGHAT and CDR2 is FQNNGV. The CDR3, as DNA: TGTGCCAGCAGCCCTAGCGGGAACTACAATGAGCAGTTCTTC. This codes for CASSPSGNYNEQFF.

The V gene is TRBV4-3, the J gene TRBJ1-5; D ambiguous. V gave up 8 bases and J gave up 9 bases, with 11 bases separating them. The germline CDR1 and CDR2 sequences are LGHNA and YSLEER. CDR3 length: 11 amino acids. This chain's CDR3 is CASDLRGPQHF. As DNA, the CDR3 is TGCGCCAGCGATCTACGAGGGCCCCAGCATTTT.

This clonotype was seen many times. This chain uses TRBV6-6 with TRBJ1-2, with D possibly being TRBD1 (5 bases). The CDR3 loop spans 14 amino acids. The V end was cut by 2 bases, the J end by 4 bases, with 11 bases between. The germline gives CDR1 MNHNY, CDR2 SVGAGI (reference sequence). Written as DNA, the CDR3 is TGTGCCAGCAGTTACAGCCGGGACGTCTATGGCTACACCTTC. Amino acids: CASSYSRDVYGYTF.

This clonotype was seen repeatedly, ten times or more. V is TRBV12-3 or TRBV12-4 and J is TRBJ2-1; 7 bases match TRBD1. Trimming removed 6 bases from V and 9 bases from J; junction bases left unmatched: 11. The CDR3 extends over 14 amino acids. The CDR3 region is CASRQTGRSGEQFF. The CDR3, as DNA: TGTGCCAGCAGACAGACAGGGAGAAGTGGTGAGCAGTTCTTC.